Each of the 32 T cell receptor beta chains below was sequenced from the same sample in a study of blood T cell repertoires in COVID-19. The data were produced by immunoSEQ multiplex PCR, yet TCRdb's version contains in-frame clones alone and is incomplete. Of hundreds of thousands of clones listed, about 86% are singletons. Sequencing input: PBMCs or T cells enriched from blood (not recorded which). The receptors derive from a woman aged 50 to 65 in a cohort exposed to, infected with or recovered from COVID-19 (not recorded which).

The rearrangement joins TRBV7-8 to TRBJ1-1, with D maybe TRBD1 (6 bases). Germline CDR1 and CDR2: SGHVS and FQNEAQ. V gave up 3 bases and J gave up 6 bases, with 17 bases separating them. The CDR3 consists of 15 residues. For the CDR3, the DNA is TGTGCCAGCAGCTTTCTCACACAGGGCCGGTCTGAAGCTTTCTTT. This sequence encodes CASSFLTQGRSEAFF.

With regard to this clone: Other DNA sequences from this sample encode an identical CDR3 as well. The chain combines TRBV10-3 with TRBJ1-1, with 8 bases matching TRBD1. V lost 10 bases to trimming and J lost 3 bases; unmatched junction nucleotides: 4. The germline V gene has CDR1 ENHRY and CDR2 SYGVKD. This CDR3 has 12 amino acids. CDR3 in amino acids: CATGQGDTEAFF. The CDR3, as DNA: TGTGCCACCGGACAGGGCGACACTGAAGCTTTCTTT.

The rearrangement uses TRBV9 and TRBJ1-1, with D tentatively TRBD1 (6 bases). This CDR3 has 17 residues. Germline CDR1 is SGDLS and CDR2 is YYNGEE. The V gene lost 4 bases and the J gene lost 1 base, with 20 bases spanning the gap. The CDR3 DNA follows: TGTGCCAGCAGCTCCCAGGGGCCAACTGCCACGAACACTGAAGCTTTCTTT. As protein: CASSSQGPTATNTEAFF.

CDR3 nucleotide sequence: TGCGCCAGCAGCTTGCTCAAGGAGGGATCTGAAGCTTTCTTT. Its protein is CASSLLKEGSEAFF. The chain employs TRBV5-1 and TRBJ1-1; D uncertain. This CDR3 comprises 14 residues. Trimming left V 1 base short and J 6 bases short, with 13 bases between. The germline V gene encodes CDR1 SGHRS and CDR2 YFSETQ.

The chain has TRBV5-1 and TRBJ1-2; TRBD1 matches 7 bases. The CDR3 has 15 residues. CDR1 SGHRS and CDR2 YFSETQ come from the germline V gene. Trimming cost V 4 bases and J 4 bases; bases outside gene matches: 10. The CDR3: CASSRLTGTAYGYTF. In DNA, the CDR3 is TGCGCCAGCAGCCGCCTTACCGGGACAGCCTATGGCTACACCTTC.

This sequence joins TRBV12-3 or TRBV12-4 and TRBJ2-7; a possible D gene is TRBD1 (6 bases). V gave up 5 bases and J gave up 4 bases, with 12 bases separating them. This CDR3 has 13 amino acids. The CDR3 here is CASSLGRGYEQYF. DNA for the CDR3: TGTGCCAGCAGTCTCGGCAGGGGTTACGAGCAGTACTTC.

The chain uses TRBV7-8 and TRBJ2-3, with unresolved D. Trimming removed 1 base at V and 2 bases at J, with 16 bases between. Germline V gene lookup returns CDR1 SGHVS and CDR2 FQNEAQ. This CDR3 contains 17 residues. In nucleotides, the CDR3 is TGTGCCAGCAGCTTAGTAGTGTCTTCTACCCCCACAGATACGCAGTATTTT. This translates into CASSLVVSSTPTDTQYF.

The chain couples TRBV2 to TRBJ2-2; 7 nucleotides line up with TRBD2. CDR3 size: 16 residues. CDR1 is SNHLY and CDR2 is FYNNEI in the germline V gene. The ends lost 6 bases at V and 1 base at J; junction bases unmatched: 8. The chain's CDR3 is CASSTGTTQNTGELFF. CDR3 sequence (DNA): TGTGCCAGCAGCACGGGGACTACCCAGAACACCGGGGAGCTGTTTTTT.

The chain combines TRBV4-3 with TRBJ2-7; tentative D call: TRBD2 (5 bases). The ends were cut back, 0 bases at V and 0 bases at J, with 9 bases in the middle. The CDR3 spans 15 residues. Germline V lookup: CDR1 LGHNA, CDR2 YSLEER. The CDR3 region is CASSQESGGSYEQYF. CDR3 bases: TGCGCCAGCAGCCAAGAGTCCGGAGGCTCCTACGAGCAGTACTTC.

The rearrangement joins TRBV19 to TRBJ1-6; 7 positions match TRBD1. The CDR3 runs to 13 residues. Germline CDR1 LNHDA, CDR2 SQIVND (reference sequence). The V and J ends lost 8 bases and 7 bases, in that order; junction bases with no gene match: 5. The CDR3 DNA reads TGTGCCAGTCATGGACAGGTCAATTCACCCCTCCACTTT. As protein: CASHGQVNSPLHF.

V and J are TRBV30 and TRBJ2-5; TRBD1 matches at 7 bases. V shed 3 bases and J 6 bases; nucleotides not matched to a gene: 7. The germline CDR1 and CDR2 sequences are GTSNPN and SVGIG (reference sequence). This CDR3 comprises 13 residues. CDR3 loop: CAWRKQGSQTQYF. CDR3 sequence (DNA): TGTGCCTGGAGAAAACAGGGGTCACAGACCCAGTACTTC.

This CDR3 reads CASSTGLNSEAFF. The CDR3 region has the DNA TGTGCCAGCAGTACGGGTCTTAATTCCGAAGCTTTCTTT. The chain links TRBV6-5 to TRBJ1-1; D remains ambiguous. There are 13 residues in the CDR3. Germline assignment: CDR1 MNHEY and CDR2 SVGAGI. Trimming pared 5 bases from V and 8 bases from J, leaving 15 bases between.

This sequence joins TRBV12-1 and TRBJ1-1. TRBV12-1 is annotated as a pseudogene. The CDR3 is 15 residues long. For the CDR3, the DNA is TGTGCCAGCAGCTTTTTCCATCTACCGGACTTTGAAGCTTTCTTT. Translated, it gives CASSFFHLPDFEAFF.

CDR3 nucleotides: TGTGCCAGCAGCAAAAGGGGTTTTCGCAATCAGCCCCAGCATTTT. It is translated as CASSKRGFRNQPQHF. The chain employs TRBV21-1 and TRBJ1-5; the listed D gene, TRBD1, was not tested against the DNA. TRBV21-1 is tagged as a pseudogene. The CDR3 sequence is 15 residues long.

In DNA, the CDR3 is TGTGCCAGCAGCGTAGACTCAGGGGGTCATTCACCCCTCCACTTT. It codes for CASSVDSGGHSPLHF. This rearrangement joins TRBV9 to TRBJ1-6, with 7 nucleotides matching TRBD1. Trimming at V came to 0 bases and at J to 8 bases, leaving 5 bases not matched to a gene. Germline lookup yields CDR1 SGDLS and CDR2 YYNGEE. The CDR3 spans 15 residues. Full variable domain (remainder filled in from reference TRBV9 and TRBJ1-6): DSGVTQTPKHLITATGQRVTLRCSPRSGDLSVYWYQQSLDQGLQFLIQYYNGEERAKGNILERFSAQQFPDLHSELNLSSLELGDSALYFCASSVDSGGHSPLHFGNGTRLTVT.

The DNA of the CDR3 is TGCGCCAGCAGCCAAGATCCCGGACAGGCCTACAATGAGCAGTTCTTC. This sequence encodes CASSQDPGQAYNEQFF. The chain combines TRBV4-1 with TRBJ2-1; 7 bases are shared with TRBD1. Germline lookup yields CDR1 MGHRA and CDR2 YSYEKL. The CDR3 runs to 16 residues. V shed 0 bases, J shed 2 bases, and the junction held 4 bases outside the gene matches.

CDR3 loop: CASSRGIVSNEKLFF. In DNA form, the CDR3 reads TGCGCCAGCAGCCGAGGGATTGTGAGCAATGAAAAACTGTTTTTT. The genes are TRBV4-3 and TRBJ1-4; D call uncertain. V was pared by 4 bases and J by 5 bases, with 14 bases between. CDR1 and CDR2 from the germline V gene are LGHNA and YSLEER. The length of the CDR3 is 15 residues.

This clone was seen just once. The V gene is TRBV5-1, the J gene TRBJ2-2; D is possibly TRBD2 (6 bases). Per germline, CDR1 SGHRS and CDR2 YFSETQ. V lost 7 bases and J lost 0, with 10 bases in between. CDR3 length equals 14 residues. The CDR3, as DNA: TGCGCCAGCGGGGACTTGCCGAACACCGGGGAGCTGTTTTTT. Encoded protein: CASGDLPNTGELFF.

This rearrangement joins TRBV5-4 to TRBJ1-4; D might be TRBD1 (6 bases). Trimming removed 5 bases at V and 8 bases at J, with 22 bases between. Germline assignment: CDR1 SGHNT and CDR2 YYREEE (reference sequence). The CDR3 runs 16 residues. CDR3 nucleotides: TGTGCCAGCAGTAGAGGGGGGGCGAGCGGCCGGGAAAAACTGTTTTTT. This encodes CASSRGGASGREKLFF.

This clone has only one observation. The rearrangement uses TRBV10-3 and TRBJ1-3, with D unresolved. Germline V CDR1 and CDR2: ENHRY, SYGVKD. The CDR3 spans 16 residues. V gave up 0 bases and J gave up 4 bases, with 13 bases separating them. The CDR3: CAISESMRAGGNTIYF. The CDR3 nucleotides read TGTGCCATCAGTGAGTCGATGAGGGCAGGAGGAAACACCATATATTTT.

CDR3 bases: TGTGCCAGCAGCTTCGGGACTAGAGAGACCCAGTACTTC. Encoded protein: CASSFGTRETQYF. V is TRBV11-2 and J is TRBJ2-5, with 8 positions matching TRBD2. With V trimmed by 3 bases and J by 4 bases, 1 base remained unmatched. This CDR3 spans 13 amino acids. Per germline, CDR1 SGHAT and CDR2 FQNNGV.

The J gene is TRBJ2-2, the V gene TRBV5-1; 11 positions agree with TRBD1. V gave up 4 bases and J gave up 4 bases; unmatched junction bases: 9. This CDR3 is 17 amino acids long. Germline CDR1 reads SGHRS; CDR2 reads YFSETQ. CDR3 nucleotide sequence: TGCGCCAGCAGCCGCTGGACAGGGGGCGGGACCACCGGGGAGCTGTTTTTT. Amino acid sequence: CASSRWTGGGTTGELFF.

The chain joins TRBV2 to TRBJ1-1, with D perhaps matching TRBD1 (6 bases). The germline V and J ends were trimmed by 2 bases and 6 bases, with 16 bases remaining between them. This CDR3 comprises 15 residues. Germline V gene data show CDR1 as SNHLY and CDR2 as FYNNEI. The chain's CDR3 is CASSEMAGVVAEAFF. In nucleotides, the CDR3 is TGTGCCAGCAGTGAAATGGCAGGGGTCGTCGCTGAAGCTTTCTTT. Filled out from reference TRBV2 and TRBJ1-1, the complete variable domain reads EPEVTQTPSHQVTQMGQEVILRCVPISNHLYFYWYRQILGQKVEFLVSFYNNEISEKSEIFDDQFSVERPDGSNFTLKIRSTKLEDSAMYFCASSEMAGVVAEAFFGQGTRLTVV.

J is TRBJ2-5 and V is TRBV3-1 (or the pseudogene TRBV3-2); 7 bases match TRBD1. Germline V gene sequence: CDR1 LGHDT, CDR2 YNNKEL (reference sequence). V shed 4 bases, J shed 3 bases, and the junction held 8 bases outside the gene matches. This CDR3 contains 15 residues. The CDR3: CASSPGTAFKETQYF. CDR3 coding DNA: TGTGCCAGCAGCCCGGGGACAGCTTTTAAAGAGACCCAGTACTTC.

This clone was seen a single time. The CDR3 here is CASSNYVTRAVNTGELFF. In DNA form, the CDR3 reads TGTGCCAGTAGTAACTACGTTACAAGAGCCGTAAACACCGGGGAGCTGTTTTTT. This chain uses TRBV19 with TRBJ2-2, with no clear D. Germline CDR1 LNHDA, CDR2 SQIVND (reference sequence). Trimming removed 4 bases at V and 2 bases at J, with 20 bases between. The CDR3 totals 18 residues.

For the CDR3, the DNA is TGTGCCAGCAGCCAAACAGCCGTCACTGAAGCTTTCTTT. Translating it yields CASSQTAVTEAFF. The chain is built from TRBV3-1 (or the pseudogene TRBV3-2) and TRBJ1-1; D is ambiguous. CDR3 length: 13 residues. V was pared by 2 bases and J by 4 bases, with 8 bases between. Germline CDR1 is LGHDT and CDR2 is YNNKEL (reference sequence).

The chain is built from TRBV18 and TRBJ1-2; unclear D gene. With 3 bases removed from V and 0 bases from J, the gap between germline ends came to 17 bases. This CDR3 has 17 residues. Germline lookup yields CDR1 KGHSH and CDR2 LQKENI. The CDR3 sequence is CASSPRKLQVSNYGYTF. The CDR3, as DNA: TGTGCCAGCTCACCCCGTAAGCTTCAAGTTTCTAACTATGGCTACACCTTC.

The chain links TRBV4-1 to TRBJ2-7; D gene uncertain. V lost 0 bases and J 2 bases, leaving 14 bases between the germline ends. The CDR3 runs to 16 residues. Germline CDR1 is MGHRA and CDR2 is YSYEKL. This chain's CDR3 is CASSQDSPGTTYEQYF. The CDR3 bases are TGCGCCAGCAGCCAAGATTCGCCAGGAACCACCTACGAGCAGTACTTC.

This chain uses TRBV7-9 with TRBJ1-2, with 7 nucleotides matching TRBD1. V was clipped by 3 bases and J by 0 bases; unmatched bases: 7. The length of the CDR3 is 16 residues. Germline CDR1 reads SEHNR; CDR2 reads FQNEAQ (reference sequence). This chain's CDR3 is CASSFSRQGSNYGYTF. The CDR3 DNA reads as TGTGCCAGCAGCTTTTCCCGACAGGGCTCTAACTATGGCTACACCTTC.

The V and J genes are TRBV4-3 and TRBJ1-2, with D possibly matching TRBD1 (5 bases). V was cut by 0 bases and J by 5 bases, with 16 bases left in between. This CDR3 has 16 amino acids. CDR1 LGHNA and CDR2 YSLEER come from the germline V gene. CDR3 in amino acids: CASSQEFRDSYYGYTF. The CDR3 nucleotides read TGCGCCAGCAGCCAAGAATTTAGAGACAGTTATTATGGCTACACCTTC.

The J gene is TRBJ2-1, the V gene TRBV7-2, with 9 positions matching TRBD2. The CDR3 extends over 16 amino acids. J gave up 8 bases and V 2 bases, and 10 bases lay outside the gene matches. Germline lookup yields CDR1 SGHTA and CDR2 FQGNSA. DNA of the CDR3: TGTGCCAGCAGCTTATTCGGAGTAGCGGGGGCGGATGAGCAGTTCTTC. It specifies CASSLFGVAGADEQFF.

CDR3 DNA: TGTGCCAGCAGCTTGGCGAGGGAGGCACCCCTCCACTTT. Translating gives CASSLAREAPLHF. This chain links TRBV5-4 with TRBJ1-6; D is uncertain. V lost 0 bases and J lost 11, with 9 bases in between. CDR3 length equals 13 residues. CDR1 and CDR2 from the germline V gene are SGHNT and YYREEE (reference sequence).